This record looks at one TCR beta chain sequence and its context. The CDR3 contains 15 residues. Sequencing used immunoSEQ multiplex PCR; TCRdb keeps in-frame clones, though not all of them. This sample has around 300,000 clones, with 85% found just once. The data originate from a study of blood T cell repertoires in COVID-19. Study-level information: The origin of the acute and convalescent COVID-19 samples was the United States, Italy and Spain.

What was sequenced was peripheral blood. The receptor was derived from a woman aged 50 to 65 with active or convalescent COVID-19. The rearrangement links TRBV21-1 to TRBJ1-5. TRBV21-1 is flagged as a pseudogene. The CDR3 DNA reads as TGTGCCATTTACCGCTTCCCGGGGGGCGGTCAGCCCCAGCATTTT. Protein product: CAIYRFPGGGQPQHF.